This TCR beta chain was documented in a study of T cells after yellow fever vaccination. General study points: The secondary response was weaker, and its peak arrived faster, on day 5 versus 15.

Germline-derived CDR1 and CDR2 are SGHKS and YYEKEE (reference sequence). The CDR3 runs to 14 residues. V lost 0 bases and J lost 1, with 8 bases in between. By 5'RACE template switching, TCR cDNA was produced, with a universal primer site and UMIs added in the process. TCRdb fed the 5' RACE reads into MiXCR, producing one record per CDR3 protein. The sample lists around 250,000 distinct CDR3 sequences, around 7% seen once, with roughly 0.9% in the top ten. This clonotype was seen repeatedly, ten times or more. Its matching antigen is unknown. The input for sequencing was CD4+ T cells sorted from PBMCs, taken 15 days after the yellow fever booster vaccination. This TCR was sampled from a man aged 25-45 years who received the YFV17D yellow fever vaccine. The V and J genes are TRBV5-5 and TRBJ2-7; D uncertain. For the CDR3, the DNA is TGTGCCAGCAGCTTGGCCCCAGCTTCCTACGAGCAGTACTTC. Amino acids: CASSLAPASYEQYF.